The 13 T cell receptor beta chains listed next were all sequenced from one sample in a study of T-cell memory formation after mild COVID-19. One entry per CDR3 protein, called by TCRdb with MiXCR from the 5' RACE reads. The sample consists of 15,000 to 20,000 distinct CDR3 sequences, around 25% of them appearing once. The sequencing input was PBMCs or a T cell subset sorted from them (not recorded which). These receptors came from a man aged 18 to 29 who had mild COVID-19 (a few samples of this study predate the infection). Cell type and time point are not known.

V is TRBV7-2 and J is TRBJ1-1; the D gene is possibly TRBD1 (5 bases). The CDR3 has 14 amino acids. From germline, CDR1 is SGHTA and CDR2 FQGNSA. V was shortened by 3 bases and J by 7 bases, with 15 bases between the two germline ends. Written as DNA, the CDR3 is TGTGCCAGCAGCTTGCAGGGTGGAAAGCGTGAAGCTTTCTTT. Its protein is CASSLQGGKREAFF.

This clonotype was counted at least ten times. V is TRBV6-5 and J is TRBJ1-1, with D unclear. V lost 0 bases and J 4 bases, leaving 9 bases between the germline ends. The CDR3 spans 14 residues. The germline CDR1 and CDR2 sequences are MNHEY and SVGAGI. CDR3: CASSYSSGSTEAFF. The CDR3 region has the DNA TGTGCCAGCAGTTACTCGAGCGGATCCACTGAAGCTTTCTTT.

This chain uses TRBV5-1 with TRBJ2-5; TRBD2 agrees at 13 bases. Germline loops: CDR1 SGHRS, CDR2 YFSETQ. The CDR3 totals 16 residues. V lost 5 bases, J lost 7 bases, and 11 bases stayed unmatched. Written as DNA, the CDR3 is TGCGCCAGCAGACCTACTAGCGGGGGGGGCTTGGGGACCCAGTACTTC. Amino acids: CASRPTSGGGLGTQYF.

The genes are TRBV9 and TRBJ2-3; possibly TRBD1 or TRBD2 for D (6 bases each). Trimming shortened V by 3 bases and J by 3 bases, and 14 bases separated the two germline ends. Germline V lookup: CDR1 SGDLS, CDR2 YYNGEE. The length of the CDR3 is 15 residues. The CDR3, as DNA: TGTGCCAGCAGCGGAAGCCAGGGGAGGACAGATACGCAGTATTTT. This translates into CASSGSQGRTDTQYF.

This clonotype was counted ten times or more. The rearrangement links TRBV10-3 to TRBJ1-5, with TRBD1 as a possible D gene (5 bases). This CDR3 is built from 16 residues. Germline V gives CDR1 ENHRY, CDR2 SYGVKD. V lost 3 bases and J 3 bases, leaving 15 bases between the germline ends. The CDR3 nucleotides read TGTGCCATCAGTGATCTGGGCGACAGTCCCAATCAGCCCCAGCATTTT. This translates into CAISDLGDSPNQPQHF.

In its sample, this clonotype was seen many times. The chain has TRBV5-4 and TRBJ2-7; TRBD2 might be the D (6 bases). The germline gives CDR1 SGHNT, CDR2 YYREEE (reference sequence). The CDR3 consists of 13 residues. V lost 5 bases and J 4 bases, leaving 13 bases between the germline ends. The CDR3 loop reads CASSSGLPYEQYF. The CDR3 DNA reads TGTGCCAGCAGTTCGGGACTTCCATACGAGCAGTACTTC.

This chain uses TRBV3-1 with TRBJ1-6; D not certain. Between the trimmed V and J ends, which lost 3 bases and 5 bases, there was a span of 8 bases. The CDR3 sequence is 14 residues long. Per the germline V gene, CDR1 is LGHDT and CDR2 is YNNKEL (reference sequence). The CDR3 reads CASSQERDNSPLHF. The CDR3 DNA reads TGTGCCAGCAGCCAGGAGAGGGATAATTCACCCCTCCACTTT.

V gene TRBV4-1 combines with J gene TRBJ1-3; D is unclear. Germline V gene lookup returns CDR1 MGHRA and CDR2 YSYEKL. This CDR3 is 19 amino acids long. Between the trimmed V and J ends, which lost 3 bases and 0 bases, there was a span of 21 bases. The CDR3 reads CASSQDLSLGPDSGNTIYF. The CDR3 nucleotides are TGCGCCAGCAGCCAGGATCTCAGTTTGGGCCCGGACTCTGGAAACACCATATATTTT.

The sample holds many counts of this clonotype. This rearrangement joins TRBV4-3 to TRBJ1-1; D is ambiguous. Per the germline V gene, CDR1 is LGHNA and CDR2 is YSLEER. This CDR3 is built from 17 residues. V was shortened by 0 bases and J by 0 bases, with 14 bases between the two germline ends. The CDR3 nucleotides read TGCGCCAGCAGCCAAGATTTGTGGAGAAACTTGAACACTGAAGCTTTCTTT. Encoded protein: CASSQDLWRNLNTEAFF.

Many counts were recorded for this clonotype. The V call is TRBV4-3, the J call TRBJ2-3; D is possibly TRBD1 (5 bases). V was shortened by 3 bases and J by 1 base, with 8 bases between the two germline ends. Germline CDR1 and CDR2: LGHNA and YSLEER. The CDR3 is 14 amino acids. The CDR3 region has the DNA TGCGCCAGCAGCCAGCAGGGTGGCACAGATACGCAGTATTTT. This sequence encodes CASSQQGGTDTQYF.

In this sample, this clonotype turned up many times. This chain connects TRBV4-2 to TRBJ2-1, with D unresolved. Trimming took off 4 bases at V and 4 bases at J, with 14 bases between the two ends. CDR1 LGHNA and CDR2 YNFKEQ come from the germline V gene. The length of the CDR3 is 15 residues. CDR3 in amino acids: CASSRLGWAYNEQFF. The DNA of the CDR3 is TGTGCCAGCAGCCGCCTCGGCTGGGCATACAATGAGCAGTTCTTC.

The table lists this clonotype with many counts. The rearrangement joins TRBV11-2 to TRBJ1-1; D not resolved. V lost 4 bases, J lost 5 bases, and 14 bases lay in between. Looked up from germline, CDR1 is SGHAT and CDR2 is FQNNGV. The CDR3 runs to 14 residues. The CDR3 DNA is TGTGCCAGCAGCTCCAGCCGACCCCAAACTGAAGCTTTCTTT. Protein: CASSSSRPQTEAFF.

This clonotype has just a few counts. The J gene is TRBJ1-3, the V gene TRBV6-5, with D tentatively TRBD1 (5 bases). Trimming pared 6 bases from V and 3 bases from J, leaving 9 bases between. Per germline, CDR1 MNHEY and CDR2 SVGAGI. This CDR3 spans 13 amino acids. The CDR3, as DNA: TGTGCCAGCAGCAGGGTGTATGGAAACACCATATATTTT. It translates to CASSRVYGNTIYF.